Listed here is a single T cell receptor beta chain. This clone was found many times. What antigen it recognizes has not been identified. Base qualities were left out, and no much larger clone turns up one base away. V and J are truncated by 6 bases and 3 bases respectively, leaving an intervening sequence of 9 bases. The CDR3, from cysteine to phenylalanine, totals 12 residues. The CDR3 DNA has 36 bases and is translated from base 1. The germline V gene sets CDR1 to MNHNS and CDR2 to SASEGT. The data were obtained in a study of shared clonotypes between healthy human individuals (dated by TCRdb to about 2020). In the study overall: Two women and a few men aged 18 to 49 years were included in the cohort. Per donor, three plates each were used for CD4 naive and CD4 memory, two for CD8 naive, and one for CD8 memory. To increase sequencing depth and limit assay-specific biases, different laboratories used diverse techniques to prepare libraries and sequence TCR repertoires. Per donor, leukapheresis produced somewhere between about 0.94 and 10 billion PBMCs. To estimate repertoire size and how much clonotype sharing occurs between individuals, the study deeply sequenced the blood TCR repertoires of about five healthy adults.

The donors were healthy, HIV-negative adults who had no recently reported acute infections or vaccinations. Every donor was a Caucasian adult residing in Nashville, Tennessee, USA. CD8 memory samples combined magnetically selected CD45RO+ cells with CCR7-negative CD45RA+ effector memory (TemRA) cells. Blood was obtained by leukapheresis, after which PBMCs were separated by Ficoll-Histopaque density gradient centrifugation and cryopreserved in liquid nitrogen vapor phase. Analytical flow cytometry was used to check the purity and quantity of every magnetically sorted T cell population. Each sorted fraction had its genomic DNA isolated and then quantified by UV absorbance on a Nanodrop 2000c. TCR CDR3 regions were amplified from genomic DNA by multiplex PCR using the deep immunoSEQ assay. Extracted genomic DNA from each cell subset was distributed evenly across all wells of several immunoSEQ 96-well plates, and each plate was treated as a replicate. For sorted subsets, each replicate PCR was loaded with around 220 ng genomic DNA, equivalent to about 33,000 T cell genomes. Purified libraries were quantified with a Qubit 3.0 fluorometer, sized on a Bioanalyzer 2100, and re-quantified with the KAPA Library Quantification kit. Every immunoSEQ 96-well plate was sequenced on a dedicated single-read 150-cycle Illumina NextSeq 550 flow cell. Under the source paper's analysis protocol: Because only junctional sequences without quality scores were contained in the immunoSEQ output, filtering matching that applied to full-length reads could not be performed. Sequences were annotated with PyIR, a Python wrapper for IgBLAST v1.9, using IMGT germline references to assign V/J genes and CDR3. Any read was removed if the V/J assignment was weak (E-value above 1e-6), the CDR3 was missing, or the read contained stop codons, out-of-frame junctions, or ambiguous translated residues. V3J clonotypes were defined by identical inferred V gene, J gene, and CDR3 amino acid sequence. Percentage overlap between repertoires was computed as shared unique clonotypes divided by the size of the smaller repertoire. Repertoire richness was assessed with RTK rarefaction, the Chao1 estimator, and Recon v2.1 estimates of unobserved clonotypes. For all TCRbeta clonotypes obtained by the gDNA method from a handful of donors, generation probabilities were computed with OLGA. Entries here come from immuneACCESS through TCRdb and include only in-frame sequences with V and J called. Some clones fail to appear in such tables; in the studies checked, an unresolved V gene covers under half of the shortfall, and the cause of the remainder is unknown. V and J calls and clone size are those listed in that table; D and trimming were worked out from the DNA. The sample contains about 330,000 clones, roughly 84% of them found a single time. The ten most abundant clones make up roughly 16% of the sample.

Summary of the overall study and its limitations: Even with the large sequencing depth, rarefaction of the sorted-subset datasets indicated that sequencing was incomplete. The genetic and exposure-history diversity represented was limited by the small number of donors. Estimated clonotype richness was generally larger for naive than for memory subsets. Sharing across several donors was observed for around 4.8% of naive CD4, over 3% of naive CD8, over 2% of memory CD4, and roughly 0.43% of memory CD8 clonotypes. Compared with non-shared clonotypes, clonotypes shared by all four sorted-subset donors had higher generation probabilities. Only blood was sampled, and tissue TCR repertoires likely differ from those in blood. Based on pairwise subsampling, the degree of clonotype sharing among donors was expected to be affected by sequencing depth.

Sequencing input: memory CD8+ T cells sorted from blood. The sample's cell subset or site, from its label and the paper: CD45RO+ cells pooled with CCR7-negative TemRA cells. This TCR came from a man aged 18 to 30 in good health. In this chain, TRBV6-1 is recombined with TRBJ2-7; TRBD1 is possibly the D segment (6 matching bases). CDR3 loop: CASRKGGYEQYF. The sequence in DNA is TGTGCCAGCAGAAAAGGGGGCTACGAGCAGTACTTC.